These T cell receptor beta chains were read from a single sample in a study of beta chain features in type 1 diabetes. The data were produced by immunoSEQ multiplex PCR, yet TCRdb's version contains in-frame clones alone and is incomplete. Found here are around 330,000 clones, more than 9.5% of them singletons; the top ten hold around 0.015%. Sequenced: naive CD4+ T cells from blood. The receptor set was obtained from a woman aged 25 to 39 in good health. CDR3s include the opening cysteine and the closing phenylalanine or tryptophan. The order of the fields is V gene, J gene, CDR3 protein.

TRBV5-1	TRBJ2-2	CASSLPGTGGITGELFF
TRBV28	TRBJ2-2	CASTIGLAGELFF
TRBV4-2	TRBJ1-1	CASSQTRNTEAFF
TRBV28	TRBJ2-4	CASSQGLAGNIQYF
TRBV29-1	TRBJ2-7	CSVEAGVGYEQYF
TRBV7-9	TRBJ2-7	CASRSGNSYEQYF
TRBV6-5	TRBJ2-5	CASQNGQAVSETQYF
TRBV7-2	TRBJ2-7	CASRFTGTSVGEQYF
TRBV21-1	TRBJ1-1	CASSRRQHLNTEAFF
TRBV30	TRBJ1-3	CAWSVGREDTIYF
TRBV19	TRBJ1-2	CASSPNDRVDGYTF
TRBV29-1	TRBJ2-5	CSALGGGWEETQYF
TRBV15	TRBJ2-2	CATSRDGPTSGSSGELFF
TRBV19	TRBJ2-1	CASSTDRGNEQFF
TRBV6-1	TRBJ2-2	CASSVTGSINTGELFF
TRBV7-3	TRBJ2-1	CASSPDGDEQFF
TRBV7-2	TRBJ1-1	CASRAQTGPAEAFF
TRBV19	TRBJ2-5	CASSISQGFETQYF
TRBV15	TRBJ2-2	CATSSLTGNTGELFF
TRBV18	TRBJ1-1	CASSRGENTEAFF